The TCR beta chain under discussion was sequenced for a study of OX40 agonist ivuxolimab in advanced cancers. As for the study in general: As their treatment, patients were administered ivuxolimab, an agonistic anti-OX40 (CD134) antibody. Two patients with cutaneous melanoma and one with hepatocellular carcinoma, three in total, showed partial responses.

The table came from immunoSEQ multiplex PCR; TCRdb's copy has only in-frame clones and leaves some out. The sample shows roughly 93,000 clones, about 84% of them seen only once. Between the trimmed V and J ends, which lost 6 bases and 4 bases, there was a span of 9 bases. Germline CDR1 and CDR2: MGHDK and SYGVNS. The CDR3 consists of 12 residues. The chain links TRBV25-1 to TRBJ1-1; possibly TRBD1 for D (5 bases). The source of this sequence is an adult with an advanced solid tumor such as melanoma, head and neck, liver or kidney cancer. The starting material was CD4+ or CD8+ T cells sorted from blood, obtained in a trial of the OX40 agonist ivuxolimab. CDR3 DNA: TGTGCCAGCAGGAGGGGAGGCACTGAAGCTTTCTTT. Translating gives CASRRGGTEAFF.